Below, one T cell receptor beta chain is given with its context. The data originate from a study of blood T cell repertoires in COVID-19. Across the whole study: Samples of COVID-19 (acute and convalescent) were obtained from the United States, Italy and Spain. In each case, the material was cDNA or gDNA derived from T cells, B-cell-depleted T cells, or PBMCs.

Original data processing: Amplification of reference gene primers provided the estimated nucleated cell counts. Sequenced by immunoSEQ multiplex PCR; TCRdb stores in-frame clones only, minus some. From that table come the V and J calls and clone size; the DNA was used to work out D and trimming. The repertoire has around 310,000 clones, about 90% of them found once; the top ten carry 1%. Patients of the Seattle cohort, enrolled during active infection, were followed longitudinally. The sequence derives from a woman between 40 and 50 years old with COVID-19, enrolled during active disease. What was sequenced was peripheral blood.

DNA of the CDR3: TGTGCCAGCAGCGCAGTCGGGTTCACGGAAGCTTTCTTT. Translated, it gives CASSAVGFTEAFF. V is TRBV3-1 (or the pseudogene TRBV3-2) and J is TRBJ1-1, with D unclear. The CDR3 spans 13 residues. Per the germline V gene, CDR1 is LGHDT and CDR2 is YNNKEL (reference sequence). V lost 5 bases, J lost 8 bases, and 15 bases lay in between.